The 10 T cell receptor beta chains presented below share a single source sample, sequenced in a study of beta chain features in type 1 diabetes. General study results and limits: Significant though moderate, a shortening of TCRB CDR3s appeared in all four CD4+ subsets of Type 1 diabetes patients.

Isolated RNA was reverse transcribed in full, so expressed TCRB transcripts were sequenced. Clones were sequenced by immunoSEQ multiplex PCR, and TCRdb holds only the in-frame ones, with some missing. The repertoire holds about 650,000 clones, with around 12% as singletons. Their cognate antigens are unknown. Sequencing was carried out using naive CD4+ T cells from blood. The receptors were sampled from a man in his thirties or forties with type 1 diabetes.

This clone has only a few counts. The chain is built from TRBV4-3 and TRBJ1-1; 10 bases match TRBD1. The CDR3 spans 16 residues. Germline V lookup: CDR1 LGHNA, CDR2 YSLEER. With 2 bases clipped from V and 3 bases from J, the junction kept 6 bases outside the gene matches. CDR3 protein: CASSQLPGTGDTEAFF. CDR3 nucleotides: TGCGCCAGCAGCCAACTTCCCGGGACAGGGGACACTGAAGCTTTCTTT.

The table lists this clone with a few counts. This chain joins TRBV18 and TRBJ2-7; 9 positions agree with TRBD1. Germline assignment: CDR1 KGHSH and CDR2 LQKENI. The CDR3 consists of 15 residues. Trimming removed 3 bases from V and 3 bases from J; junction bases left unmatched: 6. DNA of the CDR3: TGTGCCAGCTCACCGCAACCGGGACAGGGCTACGAGCAGTACTTC. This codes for CASSPQPGQGYEQYF. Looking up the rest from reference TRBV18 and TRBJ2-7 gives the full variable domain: NAGVMQNPRHLVRRRGQEARLRCSPMKGHSHVYWYRQLPEEGLKFMVYLQKENIIDESGMPKERFSAEFPKEGPSILRIQQVVRGDSAAYFCASSPQPGQGYEQYFGPGTRLTVT.

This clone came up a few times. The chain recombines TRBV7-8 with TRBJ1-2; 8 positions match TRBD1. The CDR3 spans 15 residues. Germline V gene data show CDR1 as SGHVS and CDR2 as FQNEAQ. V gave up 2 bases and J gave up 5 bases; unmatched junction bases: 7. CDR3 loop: CASSLRQGATYGYTF. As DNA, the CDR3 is TGTGCCAGCAGCTTAAGGCAGGGGGCCACTTATGGCTACACCTTC.

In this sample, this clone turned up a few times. CDR3 nucleotides: TGTGCCAGCGTCCTGGGCGGGTCCAGCCAAGAGACCCAGTACTTC. Translated: CASVLGGSSQETQYF. The V and J genes are TRBV6-6 and TRBJ2-5, with D maybe TRBD2 (5 bases). This CDR3 has 15 amino acids. Trimming cost V 8 bases and J 1 base, with 17 bases left between them. CDR1 MNHNY and CDR2 SVGAGI come from the germline V gene (reference sequence).

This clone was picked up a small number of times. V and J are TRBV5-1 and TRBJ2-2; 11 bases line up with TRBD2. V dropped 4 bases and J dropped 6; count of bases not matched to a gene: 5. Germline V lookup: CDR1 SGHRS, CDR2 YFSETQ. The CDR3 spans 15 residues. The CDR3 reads CASSLPGLAAGELFF. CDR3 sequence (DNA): TGCGCCAGCAGCCTACCGGGACTAGCGGCCGGGGAGCTGTTTTTT.

As DNA, the CDR3 is TGTGCCAGCTTGGGGAATGGACAGCCCCAGCATTTT. Amino acid sequence: CASLGNGQPQHF. The genes are TRBV6-6 and TRBJ1-5; no clear D gene. This CDR3 is 12 amino acids long. Per the germline V gene, CDR1 is MNHNY and CDR2 is SVGAGI (reference sequence). V was trimmed by 8 bases and J by 7 bases, leaving 12 bases between them.

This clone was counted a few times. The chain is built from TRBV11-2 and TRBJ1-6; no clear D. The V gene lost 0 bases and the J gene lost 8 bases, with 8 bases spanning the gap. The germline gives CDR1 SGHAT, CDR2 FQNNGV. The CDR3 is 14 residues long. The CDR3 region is CASSLDGRDSPLHF. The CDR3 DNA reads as TGTGCCAGCAGCTTAGATGGTAGGGATTCACCCCTCCACTTT.

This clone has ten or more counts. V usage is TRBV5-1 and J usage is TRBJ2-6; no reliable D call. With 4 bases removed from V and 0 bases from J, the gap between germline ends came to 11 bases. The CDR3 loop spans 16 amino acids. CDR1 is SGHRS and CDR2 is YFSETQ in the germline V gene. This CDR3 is CASSIVGSSGANVLTF. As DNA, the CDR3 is TGCGCCAGCAGCATAGTAGGTAGCTCTGGGGCCAACGTCCTGACTTTC. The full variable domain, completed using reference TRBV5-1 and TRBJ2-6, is KAGVTQTPRYLIKTRGQQVTLSCSPISGHRSVSWYQQTPGQGLQFLFEYFSETQRNKGNFPGRFSGRQFSNSRSEMNVSTLELGDSALYLCASSIVGSSGANVLTFGAGSRLTVL.

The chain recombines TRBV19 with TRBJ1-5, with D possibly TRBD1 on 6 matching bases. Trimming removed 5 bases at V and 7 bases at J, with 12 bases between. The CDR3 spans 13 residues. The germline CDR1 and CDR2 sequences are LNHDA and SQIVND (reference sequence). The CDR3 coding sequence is TGTGCCAGTAGTGGGGGGCAAAGCCAGCCCCAGCATTTT. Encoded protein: CASSGGQSQPQHF.

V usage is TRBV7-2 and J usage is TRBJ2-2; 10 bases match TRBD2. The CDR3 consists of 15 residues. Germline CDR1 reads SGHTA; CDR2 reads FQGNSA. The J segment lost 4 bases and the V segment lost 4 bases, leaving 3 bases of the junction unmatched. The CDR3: CASSSGLAITGELFF. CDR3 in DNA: TGTGCCAGCAGCTCGGGACTAGCGATCACCGGGGAGCTGTTTTTT.